This T cell receptor (beta chain) was profiled in a study of patients and donors after allogeneic stem cell transplantation. The CDR3 loop spans 12 amino acids. V lost 2 bases and J 5 bases, leaving 3 bases between the germline ends. The germline gives CDR1 LGHNA, CDR2 YSLEER. One entry per CDR3 protein, called by TCRdb with MiXCR from the RT-PCR reads. The data show about 110,000 distinct CDR3 sequences, 35% to 45% seen once. The gene calls are TRBV4-3 and TRBJ2-2; no clear D gene. The origin of this receptor is a human donor who was either an allogeneic HSCT recipient or a stem cell or donor lymphocyte infusion donor (not recorded which). It is not recorded whose cells these are; they may come from a transplant donor. The sequencing input was blood, either unsorted or a sorted T cell fraction (not recorded which). The CDR3 DNA sequence: TGCGCCAGCAGCCAATTTACCGGGGAGCTGTTTTTT. It yields the protein CASSQFTGELFF.